The next 5 T cell receptor beta chains were all read from a single sample in a study of T cell responses to AZD1222 COVID-19 vaccine. The method was immunoSEQ multiplex PCR; TCRdb's version includes in-frame clones alone and lacks a portion of them. The sample contains 93,000 or so clones, 75% to 95% of which appear only once. The sequencing used peripheral blood, collected on day 0 of AZD1222 vaccination. Receptors were obtained from an adult in good health.

The V call is TRBV18, the J call TRBJ2-7, with unresolved D. This CDR3 contains 13 residues. The germline V gene has CDR1 KGHSH and CDR2 LQKENI. Deletions cut 5 bases from V and 2 bases from J, with 10 bases between. The CDR3 DNA reads as TGTGCCAGCTCAGTTCAAAAAGCCTACGAGCAGTACTTC. Residues: CASSVQKAYEQYF.

The V gene is TRBV7-2, the J gene TRBJ1-2; no reliable D call. Trimming removed 4 bases at V and 4 bases at J, with 13 bases between. CDR1 and CDR2 (germline): SGHTA, FQGNSA. The CDR3 covers 14 residues. CDR3 loop: CASSSSTQIYGYTF. For the CDR3, the DNA is TGTGCCAGCAGCTCCTCAACTCAAATCTATGGCTACACCTTC.

This chain links TRBV29-1 with TRBJ2-1; the D is unclear. V was pared by 4 bases and J by 0 bases, with 13 bases between. Germline CDR1 reads SQVTM; CDR2 reads ANQGSEA. This CDR3 is 15 amino acids long. The CDR3 spells CSVGLGRTSYNEQFF. The CDR3 region has the DNA TGCAGCGTTGGCCTTGGCCGTACCTCCTACAATGAGCAGTTCTTC.

CDR3 coding DNA: TGTGCCAGCAGCCCCCGCTGGGAGGGGGCTTACGAGCAGTACTTC. It translates to CASSPRWEGAYEQYF. V is TRBV9 and J is TRBJ2-7; D may correspond to TRBD1 or TRBD2 (7 bases each). Per the germline V gene, CDR1 is SGDLS and CDR2 is YYNGEE. This CDR3 is built from 15 residues. V shed 4 bases and J shed 4 bases, with 18 bases lying between them.

The chain couples TRBV2 to TRBJ1-5; possible D gene TRBD1, 6 bases. There are 15 residues in the CDR3. From germline, CDR1 is SNHLY and CDR2 FYNNEI. Trimming removed 4 bases at V and 0 bases at J, with 10 bases between. The CDR3: CASSGTDNSNQPQHF. The DNA for the CDR3 is TGTGCCAGCAGTGGGACAGATAATAGCAATCAGCCCCAGCATTTT. Complete variable domain (other parts from reference TRBV2 and TRBJ1-5): EPEVTQTPSHQVTQMGQEVILRCVPISNHLYFYWYRQILGQKVEFLVSFYNNEISEKSEIFDDQFSVERPDGSNFTLKIRSTKLEDSAMYFCASSGTDNSNQPQHFGDGTRLSIL.